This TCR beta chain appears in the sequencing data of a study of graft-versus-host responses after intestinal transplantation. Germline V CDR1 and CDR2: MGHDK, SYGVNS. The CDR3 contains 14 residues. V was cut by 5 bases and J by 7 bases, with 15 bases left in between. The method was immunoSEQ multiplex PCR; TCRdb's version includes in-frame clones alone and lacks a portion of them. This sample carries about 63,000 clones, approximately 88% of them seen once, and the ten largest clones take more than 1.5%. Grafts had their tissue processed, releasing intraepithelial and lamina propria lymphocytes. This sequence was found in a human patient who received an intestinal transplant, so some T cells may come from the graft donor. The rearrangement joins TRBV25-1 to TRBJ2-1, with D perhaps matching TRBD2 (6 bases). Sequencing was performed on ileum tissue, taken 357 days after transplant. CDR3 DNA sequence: TGTGCCAGCAGTAGAGGACTACCACCTAATGAGCAGTTCTTC. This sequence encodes CASSRGLPPNEQFF.